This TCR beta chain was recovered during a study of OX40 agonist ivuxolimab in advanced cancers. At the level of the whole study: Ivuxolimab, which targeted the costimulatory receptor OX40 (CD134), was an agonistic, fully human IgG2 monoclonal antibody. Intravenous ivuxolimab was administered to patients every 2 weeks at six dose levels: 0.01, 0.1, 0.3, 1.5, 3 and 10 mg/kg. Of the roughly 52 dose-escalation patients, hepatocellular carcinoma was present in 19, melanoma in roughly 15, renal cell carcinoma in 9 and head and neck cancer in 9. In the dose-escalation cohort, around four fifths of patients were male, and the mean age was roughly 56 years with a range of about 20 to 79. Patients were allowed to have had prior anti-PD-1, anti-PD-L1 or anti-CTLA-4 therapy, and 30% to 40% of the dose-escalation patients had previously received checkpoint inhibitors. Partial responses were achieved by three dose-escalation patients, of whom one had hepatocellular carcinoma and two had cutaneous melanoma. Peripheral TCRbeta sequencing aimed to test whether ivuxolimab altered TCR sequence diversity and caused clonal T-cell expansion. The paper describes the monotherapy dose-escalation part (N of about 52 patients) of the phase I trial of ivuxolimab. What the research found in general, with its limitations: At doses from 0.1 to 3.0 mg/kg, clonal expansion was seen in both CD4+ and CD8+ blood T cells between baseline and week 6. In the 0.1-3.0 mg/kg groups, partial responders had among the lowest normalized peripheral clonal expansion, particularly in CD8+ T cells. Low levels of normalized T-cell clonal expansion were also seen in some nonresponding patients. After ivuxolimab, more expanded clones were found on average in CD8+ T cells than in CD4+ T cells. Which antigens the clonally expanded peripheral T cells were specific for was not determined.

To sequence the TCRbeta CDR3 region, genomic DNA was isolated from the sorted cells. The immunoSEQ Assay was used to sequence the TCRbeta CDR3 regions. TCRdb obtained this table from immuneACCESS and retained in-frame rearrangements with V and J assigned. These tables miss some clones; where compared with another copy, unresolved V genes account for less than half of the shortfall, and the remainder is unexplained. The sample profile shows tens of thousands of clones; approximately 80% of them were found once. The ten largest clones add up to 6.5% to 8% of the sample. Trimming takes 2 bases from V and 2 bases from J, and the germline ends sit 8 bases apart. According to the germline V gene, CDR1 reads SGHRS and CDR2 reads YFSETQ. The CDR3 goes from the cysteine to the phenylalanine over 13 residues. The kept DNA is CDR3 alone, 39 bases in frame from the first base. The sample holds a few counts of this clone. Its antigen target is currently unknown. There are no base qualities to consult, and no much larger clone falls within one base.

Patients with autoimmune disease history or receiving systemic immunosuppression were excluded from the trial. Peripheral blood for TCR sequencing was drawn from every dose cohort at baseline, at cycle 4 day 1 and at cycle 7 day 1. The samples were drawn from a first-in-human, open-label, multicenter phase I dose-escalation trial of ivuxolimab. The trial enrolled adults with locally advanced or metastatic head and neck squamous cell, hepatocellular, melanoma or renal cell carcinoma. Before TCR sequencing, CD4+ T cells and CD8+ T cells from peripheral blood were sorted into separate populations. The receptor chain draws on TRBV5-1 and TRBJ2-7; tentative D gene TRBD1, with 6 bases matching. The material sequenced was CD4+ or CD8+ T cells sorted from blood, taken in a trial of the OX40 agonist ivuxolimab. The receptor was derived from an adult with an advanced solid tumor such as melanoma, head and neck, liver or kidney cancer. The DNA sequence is TGCGCCAGCAGCTTACAGGGAACCTACGAGCAGTACTTC. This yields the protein CASSLQGTYEQYF.